The 25 T cell receptor beta chains presented below share a single source sample, sequenced in a study of cytomegalovirus exposure and HLA in healthy donors. The PCR had 60 Vbeta and 13 Jbeta primers. Here immunoSEQ multiplex PCR was the method, and the copy in TCRdb shows in-frame clones only, minus some. Altogether roughly 190,000 clones are present, around four fifths being singletons, with the ten largest covering 1.5% to 2%. Material: PBMCs. The receptors originated from a man aged 35-49 years in good health and CMV-seropositive.

The rearrangement uses TRBV9 and TRBJ2-2, with TRBD1 as a possible D gene (6 bases). V gave up 4 bases and J gave up 0 bases, with 13 bases separating them. Germline CDR1 and CDR2: SGDLS and YYNGEE. The CDR3 sequence is 16 residues long. CDR3 nucleotides: TGTGCCAGCAGCACCTACAGGGCGTCGAACACCGGGGAGCTGTTTTTT. Protein: CASSTYRASNTGELFF.

The genes are TRBV7-3 and TRBJ2-2; D is possibly TRBD2 (5 bases). CDR3 length equals 13 residues. Germline lookup yields CDR1 SGHTA and CDR2 FQGTGA. Trimming took off 4 bases at V and 5 bases at J, with 8 bases between the two ends. CDR3 region: CASSWESTGELFF. The CDR3 DNA sequence: TGTGCCAGCAGCTGGGAGAGTACCGGGGAGCTGTTTTTT. Together with reference TRBV7-3 and TRBJ2-2, the CDR3 gives the full variable domain: GAGVSQTPSNKVTEKGKYVELRCDPISGHTALYWYRQSLGQGPEFLIYFQGTGAADDSGLPNDRFFAVRPEGSVSTLKIQRTERGDSAVYLCASSWESTGELFFGEGSRLTVL.

The rearrangement links TRBV7-2 to TRBJ2-1, with TRBD2 matching 7 bases. The J segment lost 5 bases and the V segment lost 5 bases, leaving 9 bases of the junction unmatched. This CDR3 region has 15 residues. Germline values: CDR1 SGHTA, CDR2 FQGNSA. In DNA form, the CDR3 reads TGTGCCAGCAGCCGGAGCCGGGGAGGGAACAATGAGCAGTTCTTC. Translating it yields CASSRSRGGNNEQFF.

The chain has TRBV10-3 and TRBJ2-2; 11 nucleotides line up with TRBD2. The length of the CDR3 is 17 residues. Germline CDR1 ENHRY, CDR2 SYGVKD. V shed 10 bases and J 0 bases; nucleotides not matched to a gene: 10. CDR3 DNA: TGTGCCACCGCCGGGACTAGCGGCTTTACGAACACCGGGGAGCTGTTTTTT. This encodes CATAGTSGFTNTGELFF.

The chain links TRBV27 to TRBJ2-1, with D possibly matching TRBD1 (5 bases). The CDR3 covers 12 residues. Germline CDR1 is MNHEY and CDR2 is SMNVEV (reference sequence). The V and J ends lost 5 bases and 7 bases respectively, with 9 bases between them. Here the CDR3 DNA reads TGTGCCAGCAGTCCAGGGTTAAATGAGCAGTTCTTC. The encoded protein is CASSPGLNEQFF.

The chain is built from TRBV7-9 and TRBJ2-1; 7 bases are a match to TRBD2. Trimming cost V 5 bases and J 10 bases; bases outside gene matches: 17. This CDR3 has 16 residues. Per germline, CDR1 SEHNR and CDR2 FQNEAQ (reference sequence). CDR3 in amino acids: CASSPYGASGPREQFF. CDR3 DNA sequence: TGTGCCAGCAGCCCCTATGGGGCTAGCGGTCCTCGAGAGCAGTTCTTC.

The DNA of the CDR3 is TGTGCCAGCAGCCTGACTAGCGGGCACGAGCAGTACTTC. Amino acids: CASSLTSGHEQYF. The genes are TRBV7-9 and TRBJ2-7, with TRBD2 matching 10 bases. Germline V CDR1 and CDR2: SEHNR, FQNEAQ (reference sequence). This CDR3 has 13 residues. V trimming: 5 bases; J trimming: 5 bases; junction bases outside the gene matches: 3. Variable domain in full (rest from reference TRBV7-9 and TRBJ2-7): DTGVSQNPRHKITKRGQNVTFRCDPISEHNRLYWYRQTLGQGPEFLTYFQNEAQLEKSRLLSDRFSAERPKGSFSTLEIQRTEQGDSAMYLCASSLTSGHEQYFGPGTRLTVT.

The V call is TRBV29-1, the J call TRBJ1-2; weak D call: TRBD1 (6 bases). This CDR3 is built from 15 residues. Trimming removed 0 bases at V and 4 bases at J, with 15 bases between. The germline V gene encodes CDR1 SQVTM and CDR2 ANQGSEA. The CDR3 DNA is TGCAGCGTTGAAGAGCCGGGACAAACAATCTATGGCTACACCTTC. It translates to CSVEEPGQTIYGYTF.

The chain combines TRBV2 with TRBJ2-1; D may be TRBD2 (6 bases). The length of the CDR3 is 16 residues. Germline V gives CDR1 SNHLY, CDR2 FYNNEI. Trimming removed 0 bases from V and 7 bases from J, with 16 bases in between. CDR3 protein: CASSEARTGSLNEQFF. The CDR3 region has the DNA TGTGCCAGCAGTGAAGCGCGGACCGGGAGCCTTAATGAGCAGTTCTTC.

This clone was seen just once. V usage is TRBV30 and J usage is TRBJ1-5, with D possibly TRBD1 on 6 matching bases. The germline V gene encodes CDR1 GTSNPN and CDR2 SVGIG (reference sequence). Trimming cost V 0 bases and J 2 bases, with 11 bases left between them. This CDR3 comprises 15 residues. The CDR3 spells CAWSVVGGGNQPQHF. The CDR3 DNA follows: TGTGCCTGGAGTGTTGTAGGGGGAGGCAATCAGCCCCAGCATTTT.

This chain links TRBV28 with TRBJ2-2; TRBD2 agrees at 13 bases. The CDR3 covers 14 residues. After removal of 5 bases from V and 8 bases from J, the junction contained 2 bases not matched to a gene. Germline loops: CDR1 MDHEN, CDR2 SYDVKM. CDR3 DNA: TGTGCCAGCAGTCTGGGACTAGCGGGAGGGGAGCTGTTTTTT. Amino acids: CASSLGLAGGELFF.

The V gene is TRBV4-2, the J gene TRBJ2-2; TRBD1 agrees at 7 bases. The V segment lost 5 bases and the J segment 4 bases; nucleotides outside the gene matches: 10. This CDR3 comprises 16 residues. Germline CDR1 LGHNA, CDR2 YNFKEQ. CDR3 sequence: CASSVRDSPATGELFF. The CDR3 bases are TGTGCCAGCAGCGTCCGGGACAGCCCCGCCACCGGGGAGCTGTTTTTT.

The chain employs TRBV9 and TRBJ2-5; D remains ambiguous. CDR3 length equals 13 residues. Germline V gene lookup returns CDR1 SGDLS and CDR2 YYNGEE. The germline V and J ends were trimmed by 4 bases and 1 base, with 8 bases remaining between them. CDR3 coding DNA: TGTGCCAGCAGCCTTGGCCCCCAAGAGACCCAGTACTTC. Its translation: CASSLGPQETQYF.

V usage is TRBV14 and J usage is TRBJ2-7, with D tentatively TRBD2 (5 bases). The V gene's germline CDR1 is SGHDN and CDR2 FVKESK. The CDR3 has 12 amino acids. V was clipped by 5 bases and J by 7 bases, with 12 bases between them. The CDR3 DNA reads as TGTGCCAGCAGCTGGCTCGGGGTGGAGCAGTACTTC. This sequence encodes CASSWLGVEQYF.

The sample holds one count of this clone. The chain links TRBV11-2 to TRBJ2-1; D remains ambiguous. The V and J ends lost 5 bases and 3 bases respectively, with 14 bases between them. Germline V gene data show CDR1 as SGHAT and CDR2 as FQNNGV. The CDR3 has 15 residues. The CDR3 coding sequence is TGTGCCAGCAGCCGGTCCGGAGCCCTCTACAATGAGCAGTTCTTC. Translating gives CASSRSGALYNEQFF.

V gene TRBV11-2 combines with J gene TRBJ2-3, with 9 bases lining up with TRBD2. In germline, CDR1 is SGHAT, CDR2 FQNNGV. Trimming removed 5 bases from V and 0 bases from J; junction bases left unmatched: 9. This CDR3 has 17 amino acids. This chain's CDR3 is CASSPRTSAISTDTQYF. The CDR3 coding sequence is TGTGCCAGCAGCCCTCGGACTAGCGCGATTAGCACAGATACGCAGTATTTT.

The V call is TRBV27, the J call TRBJ2-7; possible D gene TRBD1, 5 bases. Trimming took 3 bases from V and 3 from J, leaving 15 bases between them. The CDR3 runs 15 residues. The V gene's germline CDR1 is MNHEY and CDR2 SMNVEV (reference sequence). The CDR3 spells CASSFSRALIYEQYF. The CDR3 region has the DNA TGTGCCAGCAGTTTCAGCAGGGCCCTAATCTACGAGCAGTACTTC.

The CDR3 DNA is TGCAGCGTTACGATAGCGAGCACCGGGGAGCTGTTTTTT. This translates into CSVTIASTGELFF. This chain joins TRBV29-1 and TRBJ2-2; possible D gene TRBD2, 5 bases. The CDR3 runs 13 residues. V lost 5 bases and J lost 4, with 11 bases in between. The germline V gene has CDR1 SQVTM and CDR2 ANQGSEA.

J is TRBJ1-5 and V is TRBV4-2, with 8 bases lining up with TRBD1. CDR1 is LGHNA and CDR2 is YNFKEQ in the germline V gene. The CDR3 extends over 16 amino acids. V shed 0 bases, J shed 9 bases, and the junction held 10 bases outside the gene matches. The CDR3 DNA sequence: TGTGCCAGCAGCCAAGATTTGGGGACAGGTGCCTCGCCCCAGCATTTT. It is translated as CASSQDLGTGASPQHF.

The table lists this clone with a few counts. The J gene is TRBJ1-2, the V gene TRBV18; 7 nucleotides align to TRBD1. This CDR3 is built from 14 residues. CDR1 is KGHSH, CDR2 LQKENI, per germline. Trimming at V came to 5 bases and at J to 3 bases, leaving 6 bases not matched to a gene. The CDR3 reads CASSLDRLDYGYTF. CDR3 coding DNA: TGTGCCAGCTCATTGGACAGGCTGGACTATGGCTACACCTTC. Full variable domain (remainder filled in from reference TRBV18 and TRBJ1-2): NAGVMQNPRHLVRRRGQEARLRCSPMKGHSHVYWYRQLPEEGLKFMVYLQKENIIDESGMPKERFSAEFPKEGPSILRIQQVVRGDSAAYFCASSLDRLDYGYTFGSGTRLTVV.

The chain uses TRBV6-1 and TRBJ2-5; TRBD1 aligns across 9 bases. The assigned J gene may be wrong: the sequence end matches TRBJ2-7 better. Germline V CDR1 and CDR2: MNHNS, SASEGT. The length of the CDR3 is 13 residues. The CDR3 DNA is TGTGCCAGCAGGACAGGGGGATCCTACGAGCAGTACTTC. This encodes CASRTGGSYEQYF.

The rearrangement links TRBV6-5 to TRBJ2-7, with D perhaps TRBD2 (6 bases). Trimming shortened V by 5 bases and J by 11 bases, and 13 bases separated the two germline ends. Germline CDR1 MNHEY, CDR2 SVGAGI. The CDR3 contains 11 residues. CDR3 sequence: CASSIGTGEYF. The CDR3 nucleotides are TGTGCCAGCAGTATCGGGACTGGAGAGTACTTC.

The rearrangement joins TRBV2 to TRBJ2-2; 10 bases are shared with TRBD2. This CDR3 has 14 amino acids. With V trimmed by 7 bases and J by 6 bases, 5 bases remained unmatched. Germline CDR1 reads SNHLY; CDR2 reads FYNNEI. CDR3 in DNA: TGTGCCAGCAAGTATCTAGCGGGAGCCGGGGAGCTGTTTTTT. Protein product: CASKYLAGAGELFF.

This clone was detected only a few times. This rearrangement joins TRBV28 to TRBJ1-5, with D tentatively TRBD1 (5 bases). Deletions cut 2 bases from V and 9 bases from J, with 8 bases between. The CDR3 is 12 amino acids. Germline CDR1 and CDR2: MDHEN and SYDVKM. The CDR3 DNA reads as TGTGCCAGCAGTTTAAAGGGGTGGCCCCAGCATTTT. This translates into CASSLKGWPQHF.

The chain joins TRBV14 to TRBJ1-2, with TRBD1 matching 10 bases. This CDR3 is built from 15 residues. V was pared by 2 bases and J by 3 bases, with 3 bases of the junction left unmatched. Germline CDR1 SGHDN, CDR2 FVKESK. The DNA of the CDR3 is TGTGCCAGCAGCCAAAAGACAGGGGGCTACTATGGCTACACCTTC. Translating gives CASSQKTGGYYGYTF. The full variable domain, completed using reference TRBV14 and TRBJ1-2, is EAGVTQFPSHSVIEKGQTVTLRCDPISGHDNLYWYRRVMGKEIKFLLHFVKESKQDESGMPNNRFLAERTGGTYSTLKVQPAELEDSGVYFCASSQKTGGYYGYTFGSGTRLTVV.